This T cell receptor (beta chain) was documented in a study of human thymus T cells. Repertoires were generated with immunoSEQ multiplex PCR, while TCRdb's copy carries only in-frame clones and drops some. The sample lists 120,000 or so clones, around 94% occurring once. Thymus was obtained from resections taken during corrective heart surgery. From germline, CDR1 is SEHNR and CDR2 FQNEAQ (reference sequence). Trimming removed 2 bases at V and 4 bases at J, with 14 bases between. CDR3 length: 16 residues. The genes are TRBV7-9 and TRBJ1-4; D perhaps matches TRBD1 (5 bases). Specimen: thymus tissue. The receptor's source is a boy under two years old with a congenital heart defect but otherwise immunologically healthy. The CDR3 coding sequence is TGTGCCAGCAGCTTATATAGCACAGGACTTAATGAAAAACTGTTTTTT. It encodes CASSLYSTGLNEKLFF.